This is a list of T cell receptor beta chains from one sample in a study of T cells in localized non-small cell lung cancer. Here immunoSEQ multiplex PCR was the method, and the copy in TCRdb shows in-frame clones only, minus some. The data show around 26,000 clones, approximately 90% seen once. Sequenced material: peripheral blood, taken before any cancer treatment. All receptors derive from a female donor aged 60 or older with stage II squamous cell lung carcinoma. Each CDR3 is given without its conserved first and last residue. The order of the fields is V gene, CDR3 protein.

V: TRBV28; CDR3: ASLNVPQALH
V: TRBV19; CDR3: ASSIVTDYEQY
V: TRBV6-5; CDR3: ASSYGGAFEQY
V: TRBV7-9; CDR3: ASSSPVLAGWNEQF
V: TRBV5-1; CDR3: ASSSTGTTQETQY
V: TRBV30; CDR3: AADTNTEAF
V: TRBV2; CDR3: ASSTGDSYEQY
V: TRBV30; CDR3: AWSKGVDSTTDTQY
V: TRBV6-6; CDR3: ASQGDTEAF
V: TRBV28; CDR3: ASSFLTGGVNYGYT
V: TRBV5-1; CDR3: ASSLAGTVYQPQH
V: TRBV4-2; CDR3: ASSPWGPGQGIADTQY
V: TRBV19; CDR3: ASSMWVRDGASEQY